What follows is one T cell receptor beta chain and its context. Data came from immunoSEQ multiplex PCR; TCRdb stores just in-frame clones and leaves some out. Among some 170,000 clones listed, around nine tenths were seen once. These data belong to a study of cytomegalovirus exposure and HLA in healthy donors. Source material: PBMCs. The receptor comes from a woman aged 30 to 39 in good health and CMV-seronegative.

CDR3 sequence: CASSGPRDRVNYGYTF. The CDR3 DNA reads as TGTGCCAGCAGCGGCCCCCGGGACAGGGTTAACTATGGCTACACCTTC. This rearrangement joins TRBV9 to TRBJ1-2; 9 bases align to TRBD1. The CDR3 is 16 residues long. The germline gives CDR1 SGDLS, CDR2 YYNGEE. Unmatched junction bases numbered 7, after V lost 3 bases and J lost 1 base. The variable domain in full, with the rest retrieved from reference TRBV9 and TRBJ1-2, is DSGVTQTPKHLITATGQRVTLRCSPRSGDLSVYWYQQSLDQGLQFLIQYYNGEERAKGNILERFSAQQFPDLHSELNLSSLELGDSALYFCASSGPRDRVNYGYTFGSGTRLTVV.